This TCR beta chain was observed in a study of CD8 T cells in Susac syndrome. Random hexamers were used to reverse transcribe an amount of roughly 0.5 to 1 ug RNA. Via MiXCR, TCRdb re-called the immunoSEQ multiplex PCR reads, giving one row per CDR3 protein. The sample holds about 300,000 distinct CDR3 sequences, around 92% seen once. CDR3 length: 13 residues. CDR1 and CDR2 from the germline V gene are SGHRS and YFSETQ. Trimming stripped 4 bases from V and 5 bases from J, with 9 bases between. Sequencing of TCR beta was performed on blood CD8+ T cells and on blood CD4+ T cells. TEMRA cells were FACS-enriched, unlike CD8+ and CD4+ T cells, which were negatively isolated.

The source material was CD4+ T cells from PBMCs. The J gene is TRBJ1-4, the V gene TRBV5-1, with D perhaps matching TRBD1 (5 bases). The TCR originated in a human donor with multiple sclerosis. CDR3 sequence: CASSTGLNEKLFF. The DNA of the CDR3 is TGCGCCAGCAGCACGGGGCTGAATGAAAAACTGTTTTTT. Using reference TRBV5-1 and TRBJ1-4 for the parts outside the CDR3, the full variable domain is KAGVTQTPRYLIKTRGQQVTLSCSPISGHRSVSWYQQTPGQGLQFLFEYFSETQRNKGNFPGRFSGRQFSNSRSEMNVSTLELGDSALYLCASSTGLNEKLFFGSGTQLSVL.